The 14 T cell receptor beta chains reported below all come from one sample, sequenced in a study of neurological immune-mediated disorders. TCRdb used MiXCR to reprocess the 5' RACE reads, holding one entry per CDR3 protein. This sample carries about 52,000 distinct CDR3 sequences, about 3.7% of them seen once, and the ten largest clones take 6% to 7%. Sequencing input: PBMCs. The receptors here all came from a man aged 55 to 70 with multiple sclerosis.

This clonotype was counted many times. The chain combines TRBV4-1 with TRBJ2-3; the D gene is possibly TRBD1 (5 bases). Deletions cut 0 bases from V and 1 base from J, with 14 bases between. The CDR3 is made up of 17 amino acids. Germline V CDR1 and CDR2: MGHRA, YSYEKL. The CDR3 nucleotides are TGCGCCAGCAGCCAAGATGGGGCAGGGATGGGCACAGATACGCAGTATTTT. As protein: CASSQDGAGMGTDTQYF.

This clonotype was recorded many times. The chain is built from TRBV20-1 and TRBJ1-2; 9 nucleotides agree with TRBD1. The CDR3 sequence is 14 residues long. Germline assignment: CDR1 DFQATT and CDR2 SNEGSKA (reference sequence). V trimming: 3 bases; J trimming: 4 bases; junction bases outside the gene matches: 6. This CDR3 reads CSARGQGSIYGYTF. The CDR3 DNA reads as TGCAGTGCTAGGGGACAGGGATCGATCTATGGCTACACCTTC.

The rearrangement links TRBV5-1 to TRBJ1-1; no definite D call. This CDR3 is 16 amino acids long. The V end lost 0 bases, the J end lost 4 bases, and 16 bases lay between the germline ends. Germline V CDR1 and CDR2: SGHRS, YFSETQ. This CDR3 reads CASSLARNPGGTEAFF. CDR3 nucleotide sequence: TGCGCCAGCAGCTTGGCCCGAAACCCGGGCGGCACTGAAGCTTTCTTT.

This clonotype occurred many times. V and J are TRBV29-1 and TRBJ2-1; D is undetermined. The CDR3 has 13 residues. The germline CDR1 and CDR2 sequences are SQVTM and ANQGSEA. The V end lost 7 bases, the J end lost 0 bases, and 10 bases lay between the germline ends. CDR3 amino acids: CSAESPSYNEQFF. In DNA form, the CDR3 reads TGCAGCGCCGAAAGTCCCTCCTACAATGAGCAGTTCTTC.

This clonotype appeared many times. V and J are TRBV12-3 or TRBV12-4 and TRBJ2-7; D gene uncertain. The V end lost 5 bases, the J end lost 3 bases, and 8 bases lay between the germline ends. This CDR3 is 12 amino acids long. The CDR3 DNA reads TGTGCCAGCAGTCCCGAACTCTACGAGCAGTACTTC. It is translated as CASSPELYEQYF.

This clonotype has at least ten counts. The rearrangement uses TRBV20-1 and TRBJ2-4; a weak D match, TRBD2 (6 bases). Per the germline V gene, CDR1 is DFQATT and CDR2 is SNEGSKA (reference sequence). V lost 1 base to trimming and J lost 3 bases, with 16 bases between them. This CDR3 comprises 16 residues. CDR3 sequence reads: CSARGIGEVGKNIQYF. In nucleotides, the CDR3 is TGCAGTGCTAGAGGGATAGGGGAGGTTGGCAAAAACATTCAGTACTTC.

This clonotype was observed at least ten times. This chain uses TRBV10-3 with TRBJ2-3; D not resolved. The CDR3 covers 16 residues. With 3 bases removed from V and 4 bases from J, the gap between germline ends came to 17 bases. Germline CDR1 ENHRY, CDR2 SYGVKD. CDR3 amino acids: CAISESQPKRADTQYF. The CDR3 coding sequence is TGTGCCATCAGTGAATCACAGCCAAAAAGGGCAGATACGCAGTATTTT.

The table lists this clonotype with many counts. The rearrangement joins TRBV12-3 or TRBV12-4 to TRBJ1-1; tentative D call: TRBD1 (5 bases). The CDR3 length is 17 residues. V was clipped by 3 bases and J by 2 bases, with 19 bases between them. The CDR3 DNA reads TGTGCCAGCAGTTTCATTCGGACATTGGGGATTAACACTGAAGCTTTCTTT. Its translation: CASSFIRTLGINTEAFF.

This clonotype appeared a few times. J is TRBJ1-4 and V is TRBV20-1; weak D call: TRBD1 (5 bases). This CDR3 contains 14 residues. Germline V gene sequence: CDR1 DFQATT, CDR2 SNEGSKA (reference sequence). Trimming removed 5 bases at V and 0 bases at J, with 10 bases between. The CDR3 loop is CSARAGATNEKLFF. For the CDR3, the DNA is TGCAGTGCTCGCGCGGGGGCAACTAATGAAAAACTGTTTTTT.

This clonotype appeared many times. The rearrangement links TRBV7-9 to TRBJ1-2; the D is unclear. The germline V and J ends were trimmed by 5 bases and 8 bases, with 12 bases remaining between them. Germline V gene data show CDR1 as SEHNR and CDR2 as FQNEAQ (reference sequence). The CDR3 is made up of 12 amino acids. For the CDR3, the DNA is TGTGCCAGCAGCCAAGATCCGCGGGGCTACACCTTC. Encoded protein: CASSQDPRGYTF.

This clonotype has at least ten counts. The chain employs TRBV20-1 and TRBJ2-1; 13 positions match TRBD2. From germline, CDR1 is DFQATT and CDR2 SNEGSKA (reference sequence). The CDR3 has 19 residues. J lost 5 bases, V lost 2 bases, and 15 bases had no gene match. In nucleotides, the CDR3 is TGCAGTGCTAGAAGATGGACTAGCGGGAGTGTCAGGGTTGACAATGAGCAGTTCTTC. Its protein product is CSARRWTSGSVRVDNEQFF.

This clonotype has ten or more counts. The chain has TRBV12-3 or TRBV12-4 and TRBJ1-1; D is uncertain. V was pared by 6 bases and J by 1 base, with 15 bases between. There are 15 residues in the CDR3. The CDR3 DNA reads TGTGCCAGCAGCAGCTCTGGACGGAGGAACACTGAAGCTTTCTTT. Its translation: CASSSSGRRNTEAFF.

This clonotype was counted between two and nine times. The CDR3 bases are TGTGCCAGCAGTTACCTCGGGGGTCGAGCAGATACGCAGTATTTT. Translation gives CASSYLGGRADTQYF. This sequence joins TRBV6-2 or TRBV6-3 and TRBJ2-3; a weak D match, TRBD2 (6 bases). This CDR3 is built from 15 residues. V gave up 2 bases and J gave up 4 bases, with 13 bases separating them. Germline lookup yields CDR1 MNHEY and CDR2 SVGEGT.

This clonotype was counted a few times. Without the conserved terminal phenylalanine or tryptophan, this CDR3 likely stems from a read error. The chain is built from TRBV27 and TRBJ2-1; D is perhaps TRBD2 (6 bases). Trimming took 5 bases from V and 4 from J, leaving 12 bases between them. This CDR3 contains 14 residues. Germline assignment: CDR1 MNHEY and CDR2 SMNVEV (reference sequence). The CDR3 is CASSQGAGYNEQFN. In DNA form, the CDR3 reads TGTGCCAGCAGTCAGGGCGCGGGGTACAATGAGCAGTTCAAC.